This TCR beta chain was sequenced in a study of T cells in localized non-small cell lung cancer. The CDR3 contains 13 residues. The V and J ends lost 0 bases and 13 bases respectively, with 13 bases between them. Germline V CDR1 and CDR2: ENHRY, SYGVKD. Assay: immunoSEQ multiplex PCR; the TCRdb copy retains only in-frame clones and omits some. The sample lists about 1,800 clones; roughly 21% were seen once. In this sample, this clone turned up a few times. Sample: normal lung tissue next to the tumor, taken before any cancer treatment. The receptor was derived from a man aged 40-75 years with stage II lung adenocarcinoma. The chain employs TRBV10-3 and TRBJ2-1; D unclear. CDR3 coding DNA: TGTGCCATCAGTGAGTCGCAGTCTAGGGAACAGTTCTTC. Translation: CAISESQSREQFF.